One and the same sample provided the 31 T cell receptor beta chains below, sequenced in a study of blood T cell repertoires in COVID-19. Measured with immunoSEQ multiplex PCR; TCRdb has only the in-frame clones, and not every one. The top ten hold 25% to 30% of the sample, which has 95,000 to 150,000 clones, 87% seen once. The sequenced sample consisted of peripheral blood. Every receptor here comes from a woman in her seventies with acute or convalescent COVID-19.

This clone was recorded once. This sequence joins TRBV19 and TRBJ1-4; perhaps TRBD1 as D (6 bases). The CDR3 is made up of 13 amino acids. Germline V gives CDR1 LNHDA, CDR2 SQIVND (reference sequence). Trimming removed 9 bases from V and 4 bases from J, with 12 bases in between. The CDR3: CASTRQVNEKLFF. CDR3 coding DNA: TGTGCCAGCACTCGACAGGTTAATGAAAAACTGTTTTTT.

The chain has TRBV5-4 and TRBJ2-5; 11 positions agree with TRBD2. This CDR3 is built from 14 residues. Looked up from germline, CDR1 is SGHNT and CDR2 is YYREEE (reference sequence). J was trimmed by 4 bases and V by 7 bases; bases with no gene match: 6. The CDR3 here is CASSIAGGGETQYF. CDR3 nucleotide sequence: TGTGCCAGCTCAATAGCGGGGGGGGGAGAGACCCAGTACTTC. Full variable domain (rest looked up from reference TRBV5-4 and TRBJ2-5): ETGVTQSPTHLIKTRGQQVTLRCSSQSGHNTVSWYQQALGQGPQFIFQYYREEENGRGNFPPRFSGLQFPNYSSELNVNALELDDSALYLCASSIAGGGETQYFGPGTRLLVL.

The CDR3 DNA sequence: TGTGCCAGCACCCGGAACGACGCGGGGACAGGGTCGACGACCCAGTACTTC. It codes for CASTRNDAGTGSTTQYF. V usage is TRBV11-2 and J usage is TRBJ2-5; 9 positions agree with TRBD1. The J segment lost 7 bases and the V segment lost 7 bases, leaving 19 bases of the junction unmatched. Germline V lookup: CDR1 SGHAT, CDR2 FQNNGV. The CDR3 extends over 17 amino acids. Full variable domain (outside the CDR3, taken from reference TRBV11-2 and TRBJ2-5): EAGVAQSPRYKIIEKRQSVAFWCNPISGHATLYWYQQILGQGPKLLIQFQNNGVVDDSQLPKDRFSAERLKGVDSTLKIQPAKLEDSAVYLCASTRNDAGTGSTTQYFGPGTRLLVL.

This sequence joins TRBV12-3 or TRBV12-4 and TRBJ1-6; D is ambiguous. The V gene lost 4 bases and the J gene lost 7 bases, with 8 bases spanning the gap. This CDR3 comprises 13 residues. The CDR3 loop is CASSYTENSPLHF. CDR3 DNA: TGTGCCAGCAGTTATACAGAGAATTCACCCCTCCACTTT.

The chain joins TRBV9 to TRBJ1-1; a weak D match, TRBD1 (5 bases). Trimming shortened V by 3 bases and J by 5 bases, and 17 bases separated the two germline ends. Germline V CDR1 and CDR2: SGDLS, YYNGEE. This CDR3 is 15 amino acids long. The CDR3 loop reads CASSGGDHRGTEAFF. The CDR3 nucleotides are TGTGCCAGCAGCGGGGGGGACCACAGAGGGACTGAAGCTTTCTTT.

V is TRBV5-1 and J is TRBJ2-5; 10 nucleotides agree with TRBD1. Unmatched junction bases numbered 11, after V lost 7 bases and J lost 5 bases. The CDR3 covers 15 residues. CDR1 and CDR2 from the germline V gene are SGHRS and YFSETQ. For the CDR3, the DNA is TGCGCCAGCGGCCGGGACAGGGGTCGAGGGGAGACCCAGTACTTC. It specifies CASGRDRGRGETQYF.

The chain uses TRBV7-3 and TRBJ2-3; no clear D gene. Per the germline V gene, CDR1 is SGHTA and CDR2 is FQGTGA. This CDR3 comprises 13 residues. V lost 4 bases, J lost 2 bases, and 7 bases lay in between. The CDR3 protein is CASSSPHTDTQYF. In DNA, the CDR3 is TGTGCCAGCAGCTCCCCCCACACAGATACGCAGTATTTT.

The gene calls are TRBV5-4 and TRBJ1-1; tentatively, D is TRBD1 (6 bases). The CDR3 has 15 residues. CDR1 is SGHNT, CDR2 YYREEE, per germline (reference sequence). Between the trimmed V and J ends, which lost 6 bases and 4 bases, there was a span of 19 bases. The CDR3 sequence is CASTPQIQGPTEAFF. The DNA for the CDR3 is TGTGCCAGCACCCCCCAGATACAGGGACCCACTGAAGCTTTCTTT. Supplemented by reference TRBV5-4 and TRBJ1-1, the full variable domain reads ETGVTQSPTHLIKTRGQQVTLRCSSQSGHNTVSWYQQALGQGPQFIFQYYREEENGRGNFPPRFSGLQFPNYSSELNVNALELDDSALYLCASTPQIQGPTEAFFGQGTRLTVV.

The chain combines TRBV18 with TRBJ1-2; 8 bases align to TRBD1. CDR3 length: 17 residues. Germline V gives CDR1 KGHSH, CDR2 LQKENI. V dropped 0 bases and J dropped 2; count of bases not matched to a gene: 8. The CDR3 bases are TGTGCCAGCTCACCACCGGGGGCGAACAGGGGGAACTATGGCTACACCTTC. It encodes CASSPPGANRGNYGYTF.

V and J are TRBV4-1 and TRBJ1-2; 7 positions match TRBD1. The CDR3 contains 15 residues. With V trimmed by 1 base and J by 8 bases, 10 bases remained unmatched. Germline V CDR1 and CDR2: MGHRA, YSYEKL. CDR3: CASSQGSEGARGYTF. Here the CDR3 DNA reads TGCGCCAGCAGCCAAGGGTCTGAGGGGGCGCGGGGCTACACCTTC.

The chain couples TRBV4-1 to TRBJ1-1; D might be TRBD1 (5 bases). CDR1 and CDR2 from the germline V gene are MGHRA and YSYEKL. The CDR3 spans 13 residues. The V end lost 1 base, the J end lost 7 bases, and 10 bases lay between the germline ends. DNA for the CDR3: TGCGCCAGCAGCCAAGTTTCAGGGAATGAAGCTTTCTTT. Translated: CASSQVSGNEAFF.

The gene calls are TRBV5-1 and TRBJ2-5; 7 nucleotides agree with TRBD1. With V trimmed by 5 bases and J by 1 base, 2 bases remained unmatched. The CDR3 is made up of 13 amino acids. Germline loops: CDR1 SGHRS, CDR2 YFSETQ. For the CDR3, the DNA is TGCGCCAGCAGGGGACAGCTCCAAGAGACCCAGTACTTC. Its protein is CASRGQLQETQYF.

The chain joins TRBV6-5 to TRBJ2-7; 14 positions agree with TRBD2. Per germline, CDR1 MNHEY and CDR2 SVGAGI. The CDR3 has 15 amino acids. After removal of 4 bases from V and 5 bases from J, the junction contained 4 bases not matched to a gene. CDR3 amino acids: CASSSGLAGDHEQYF. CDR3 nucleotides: TGTGCCAGCAGTTCGGGACTAGCGGGGGACCACGAGCAGTACTTC.

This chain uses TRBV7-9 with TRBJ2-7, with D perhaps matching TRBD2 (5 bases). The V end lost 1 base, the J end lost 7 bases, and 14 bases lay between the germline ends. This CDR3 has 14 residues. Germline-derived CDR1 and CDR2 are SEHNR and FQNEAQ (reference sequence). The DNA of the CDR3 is TGTGCCAGCAGCTTAGTAGGGCGGGTAGGTGAGCAGTACTTC. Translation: CASSLVGRVGEQYF.

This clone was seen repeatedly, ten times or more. This CDR3 reads CASSETGTDEGELFF. The CDR3 nucleotides are TGTGCCAGCAGCGAAACCGGGACAGATGAGGGGGAGCTGTTTTTT. The V gene is TRBV7-3, the J gene TRBJ2-2; 7 bases fit TRBD1. The CDR3 length is 15 residues. Germline trimming cut 5 bases from V and 8 bases from J; bases unmatched to any gene: 11. CDR1 and CDR2 from the germline V gene are SGHTA and FQGTGA.

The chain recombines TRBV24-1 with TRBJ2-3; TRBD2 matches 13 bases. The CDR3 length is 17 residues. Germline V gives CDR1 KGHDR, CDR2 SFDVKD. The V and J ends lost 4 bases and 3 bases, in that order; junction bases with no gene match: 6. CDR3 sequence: CATSDPGLAGDTDTQYF. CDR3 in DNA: TGTGCCACCAGTGACCCTGGACTAGCGGGGGATACAGATACGCAGTATTTT.

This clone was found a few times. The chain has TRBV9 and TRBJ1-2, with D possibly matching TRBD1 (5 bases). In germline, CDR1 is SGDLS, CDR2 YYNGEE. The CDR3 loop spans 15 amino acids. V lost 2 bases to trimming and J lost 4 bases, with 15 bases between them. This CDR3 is CASSVQDNVGYGYTF. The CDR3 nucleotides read TGTGCCAGCAGCGTCCAGGACAACGTCGGCTATGGCTACACCTTC.

CDR3 sequence (DNA): TGTGCCAGCTCTCCAGGCGTGGGACAATTCTACGAGCAGTACTTC. Translating gives CASSPGVGQFYEQYF. The V and J genes are TRBV7-3 and TRBJ2-7, with a weak D call TRBD1 (6 bases). Trimming pared 8 bases from V and 3 bases from J, leaving 20 bases between. Germline CDR1 and CDR2: SGHTA and FQGTGA. The CDR3 spans 15 residues.

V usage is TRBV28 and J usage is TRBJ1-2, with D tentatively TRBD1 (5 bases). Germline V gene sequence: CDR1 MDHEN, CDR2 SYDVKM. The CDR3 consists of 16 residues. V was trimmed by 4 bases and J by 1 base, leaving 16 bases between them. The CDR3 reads CASSSEGLGHNYGYTF. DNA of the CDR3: TGTGCCAGCAGTTCGGAGGGGCTAGGGCATAACTATGGCTACACCTTC.

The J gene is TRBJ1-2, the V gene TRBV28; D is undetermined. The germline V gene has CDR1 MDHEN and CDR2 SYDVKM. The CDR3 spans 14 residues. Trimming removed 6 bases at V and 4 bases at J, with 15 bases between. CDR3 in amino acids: CASRISGRSYGYTF. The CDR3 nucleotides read TGTGCCAGCAGGATTTCAGGTCGTAGCTATGGCTACACCTTC.

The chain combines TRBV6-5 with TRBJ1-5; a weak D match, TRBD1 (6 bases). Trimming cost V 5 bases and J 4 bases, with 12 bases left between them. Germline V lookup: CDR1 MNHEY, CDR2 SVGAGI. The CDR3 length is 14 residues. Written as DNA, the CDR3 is TGTGCCAGCAGTCCGGGACAATGGAATCAGCCCCAGCATTTT. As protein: CASSPGQWNQPQHF.

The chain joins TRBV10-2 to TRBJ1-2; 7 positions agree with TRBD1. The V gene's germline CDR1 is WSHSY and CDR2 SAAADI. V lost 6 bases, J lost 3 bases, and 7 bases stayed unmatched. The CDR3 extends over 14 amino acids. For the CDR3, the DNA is TGCGCCAGCAGCGAACACAGGGGATACTATGGCTACACCTTC. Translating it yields CASSEHRGYYGYTF.

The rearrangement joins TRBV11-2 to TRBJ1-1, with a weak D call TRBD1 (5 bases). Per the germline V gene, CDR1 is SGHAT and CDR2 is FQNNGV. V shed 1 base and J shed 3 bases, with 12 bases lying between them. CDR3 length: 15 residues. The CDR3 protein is CASSLVQGGHTEAFF. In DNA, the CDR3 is TGTGCCAGCAGCTTAGTTCAGGGTGGGCACACTGAAGCTTTCTTT.

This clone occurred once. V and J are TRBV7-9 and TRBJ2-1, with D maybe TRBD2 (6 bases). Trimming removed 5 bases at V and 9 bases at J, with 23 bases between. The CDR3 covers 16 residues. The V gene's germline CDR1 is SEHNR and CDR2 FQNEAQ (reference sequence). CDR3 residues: CASSGEPGLEKGEQFF. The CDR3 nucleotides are TGTGCCAGCAGCGGCGAACCGGGACTGGAGAAAGGTGAGCAGTTCTTC.

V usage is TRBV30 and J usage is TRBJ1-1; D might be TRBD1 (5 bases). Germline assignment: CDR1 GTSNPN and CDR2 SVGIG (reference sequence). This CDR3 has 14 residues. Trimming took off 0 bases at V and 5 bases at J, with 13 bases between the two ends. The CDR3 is CAWSVRGGLTEAFF. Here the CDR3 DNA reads TGTGCCTGGAGTGTAAGGGGTGGGCTGACTGAAGCTTTCTTT.

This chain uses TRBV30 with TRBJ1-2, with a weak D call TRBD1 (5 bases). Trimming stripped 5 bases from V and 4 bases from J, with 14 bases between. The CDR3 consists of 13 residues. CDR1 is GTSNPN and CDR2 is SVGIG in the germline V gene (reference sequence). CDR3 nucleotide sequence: TGTGCCTGGGGACGGGGGTTCGGCTATGGCTACACCTTC. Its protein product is CAWGRGFGYGYTF.

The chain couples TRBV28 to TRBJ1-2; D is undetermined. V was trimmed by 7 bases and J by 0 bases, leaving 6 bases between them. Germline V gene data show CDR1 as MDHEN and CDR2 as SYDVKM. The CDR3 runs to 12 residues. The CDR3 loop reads CASMEANYGYTF. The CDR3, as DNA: TGTGCCAGCATGGAGGCTAACTATGGCTACACCTTC.

CDR3 nucleotide sequence: TGTGCCAGCAGCCCCCGGGACAGTGCCTACGAGCAGTACTTC. It yields the protein CASSPRDSAYEQYF. The genes are TRBV5-4 and TRBJ2-7; TRBD1 matches 7 bases. This CDR3 has 14 residues. Germline V lookup: CDR1 SGHNT, CDR2 YYREEE (reference sequence). After removal of 4 bases from V and 2 bases from J, the junction contained 6 bases not matched to a gene.

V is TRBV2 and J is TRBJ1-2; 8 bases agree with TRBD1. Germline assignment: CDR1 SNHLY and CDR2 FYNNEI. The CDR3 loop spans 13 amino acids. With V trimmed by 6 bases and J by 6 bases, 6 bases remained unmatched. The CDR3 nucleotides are TGTGCCAGCAGAGTGACAGGGGCGGATGGCTACACCTTC. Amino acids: CASRVTGADGYTF.

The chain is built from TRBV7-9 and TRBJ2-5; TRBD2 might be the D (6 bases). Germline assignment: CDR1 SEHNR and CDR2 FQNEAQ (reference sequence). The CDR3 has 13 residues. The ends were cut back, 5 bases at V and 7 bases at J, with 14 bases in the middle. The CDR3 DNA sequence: TGTGCCAGCAGCGCCCGGGAGCCTGGGACCCAGTACTTC. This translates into CASSAREPGTQYF. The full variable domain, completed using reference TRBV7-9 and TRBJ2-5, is DTGVSQNPRHKITKRGQNVTFRCDPISEHNRLYWYRQTLGQGPEFLTYFQNEAQLEKSRLLSDRFSAERPKGSFSTLEIQRTEQGDSAMYLCASSAREPGTQYFGPGTRLLVL.

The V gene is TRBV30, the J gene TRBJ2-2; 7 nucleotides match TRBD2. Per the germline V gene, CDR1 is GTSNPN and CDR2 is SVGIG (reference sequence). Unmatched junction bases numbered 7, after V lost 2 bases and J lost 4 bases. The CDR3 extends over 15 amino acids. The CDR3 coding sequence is TGTGCCTGGAGTCGGCTAGCGGCGGTCACCGGGGAGCTGTTTTTT. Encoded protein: CAWSRLAAVTGELFF.